This paragraph reports one T cell receptor beta chain. It lacks a known antigen. Within one base of it there is no much larger clone, and no base qualities were kept. This record belongs to a study of technical replicates of blood from several donors (dated by TCRdb to 2015 to 2018). Reading from cysteine to phenylalanine, the CDR3 counts 15 amino acids. Just the 45-base CDR3 DNA is kept, in frame starting at base 1. From V the trimming removes 3 bases and from J it removes 3 bases, while the gene matches leave 7 bases of the junction unaccounted for. CDR1 MGHRA and CDR2 YSYEKL are derived from the germline V gene. Library preparation employed the immunoSEQ multiplex PCR assay. TCRdb took over this immuneACCESS table, retaining in-frame rearrangements with V and J assigned. Such tables are incomplete; in checked studies, under half of the missing clones stem from an unresolved V gene, and the remainder is unexplained. The sample profile shows tens of thousands of clones; approximately 87% of them were found once. The ten largest clonotypes hold roughly 5% of the sample.

The sample comprised PBMCs. The V gene is TRBV4-1 and the J gene is TRBJ2-7, with 8 junctional bases fitting TRBD1. This clonotype was sampled from a human donor in good health. Some clones in this sample may be carry-over from other donors' samples. The sequence in DNA is TGCGCCAGCAGCCATGCGACAGGGGTGGGCTACGAGCAGTACTTC. The resulting protein is CASSHATGVGYEQYF.